This TCR beta chain stems from a study of long-term antiretroviral therapy in people with HIV. Study-wide findings and caveats: After ART, diversity increased yet remained lower than transplant donor controls. Blood collection from the mid-2000s to the late 2010s possibly occurred under older ART regimens.

In the case of this clone: What it recognizes is unknown.

Version v3.0 of the immunoSEQ assay ran at survey level. The sequencing target was about 35,000-55,000 T-cell genomes per sample. Measured with immunoSEQ multiplex PCR; TCRdb has only the in-frame clones, and not every one. The sample carries about 9,100 clones, about 80% recorded once. Germline V CDR1 and CDR2: LNHNV, YYDKDF (reference sequence). This CDR3 contains 15 residues. V was pared by 1 base and J by 2 bases, with 3 bases of the junction left unmatched. Samples held roughly 1-11 million cryopreserved PBMC, and DNA extraction followed. This sequence originates from a man aged 25 to 40 with HIV. The specimen was unsorted PBMCs, collected 0.4 years before starting antiretroviral therapy. This sequence joins TRBV15 and TRBJ2-7, with 9 bases fitting TRBD1. The CDR3: CATSRGTGVAYEQYF. In DNA form, the CDR3 reads TGTGCCACCAGCAGAGGGACAGGGGTGGCCTACGAGCAGTACTTC.